This T cell receptor (beta chain) appears in the sequencing data of a study of cytomegalovirus exposure and HLA in healthy donors. Study as a whole: Earlier results showed 90 million to 130 million unique TCR beta sequences derived from 150 million to 200 million T cells.

On this clone itself: The antigen remains unidentified.

From germline, CDR1 is MNHNS and CDR2 SASEGT. The CDR3 is made up of 14 amino acids. V was pared by 4 bases and J by 0 bases, with 7 bases between. Findings of the study overall: Later analysis suggested links between common viral pathogens and several top significant clusters. In an earlier analysis, in around 590 donors, most V segments appeared productive either ~87% or ~30% of the time.

PCR amplification relied on 60 Vbeta primers (plus 13 Jbeta primers). Authors' processing steps: Later reanalysis found about 78 million unique TCR beta chains, around 9.9 million of them shared. The repertoire was sequenced with immunoSEQ multiplex PCR; TCRdb's copy has only in-frame clones and lacks some. The D gene and trimming were derived from the DNA, and the V and J assignments and clone size from that table. This listing includes around 88,000 clones. The specimen was PBMCs. The chain has TRBV6-1 and TRBJ2-4; no clear D gene. The sequence derives from a girl between 10 and 17 years old in good health and CMV-seropositive. CDR3 protein: CASSGSVAKNIQYF. Here the CDR3 DNA reads TGTGCCAGCAGTGGCTCAGTAGCCAAAAACATTCAGTACTTC.